This T cell receptor (beta chain) comes out of a study of spatial heterogeneity in lung cancer. On the study more broadly: Among detected sequences, beta-chain ones consistently exceeded alpha-chain ones in number.

The CDR3 totals 14 residues. The V segment lost 4 bases and the J segment 8 bases; nucleotides outside the gene matches: 11. Germline-derived CDR1 and CDR2 are SQVTM and ANQGSEA. MiXCR, applied by TCRdb to the 5' RACE reads, yields one record per CDR3 protein. The sample records under 20,000 distinct CDR3 sequences, roughly 5.8% being singletons. Turning to this clonotype: Antigen specificity is unknown.

Regarding the study as a whole: Mutation tallies in tumors tracked expanded intratumoral alpha and beta TCR counts.

The time point denotes: sample taken at primary tumor resection. Material: lung tumor tissue, obtained at surgery. The chain is built from TRBV29-1 and TRBJ2-1; 7 bases fit TRBD2. This TCR was recovered from a female donor with early-stage non-small cell lung cancer. The CDR3 nucleotides read TGCAGCGTTGTAAGAGCGGGAAGGGTCGATGAGCAGTTCTTC. Amino acids: CSVVRAGRVDEQFF.